A selection of T cell receptor beta chains follows, all from one sample in a study of blood T cell repertoires in COVID-19. This table comes from immunoSEQ multiplex PCR, and its TCRdb copy is limited to in-frame clones, with some not included. The table has about 28,000 clones, 70% to 90% seen once. Specimen: peripheral blood. The source is a human donor in a cohort sampled during active COVID-19. CDR3s include the opening cysteine and the closing phenylalanine or tryptophan. D genes are given only for firm matches. Clone size is given for some rows only: seen once, a few or many times, or a class if the clone is expanded.

CDR3 DNA: TGTGCCAGCAGCATTGACAGGGCTCAGAATTCACCCCTCCACTTT
CDR3 protein: CASSIDRAQNSPLHF
D gene: TRBD1
J gene: TRBJ1-6
clone size: few
V gene: TRBV11-2

CDR3 DNA: TGTGCCACCACCGGACAGTTAGCCTACGAGCAGTACTTC
CDR3 protein: CATTGQLAYEQYF
D gene: .
J gene: TRBJ2-7
clone size: .
V gene: TRBV24-1

CDR3 DNA: TGTGCCAGCAGCCCAGGGTATCAGCCCCAGCATTTT
CDR3 protein: CASSPGYQPQHF
D gene: .
J gene: TRBJ1-5
clone size: .
V gene: TRBV28

CDR3 DNA: TGCGCCAGCAGCTTTGGCGGGGGCACAGATACGCAGTATTTT
CDR3 protein: CASSFGGGTDTQYF
D gene: .
J gene: TRBJ2-3
clone size: .
V gene: TRBV5-1

CDR3 DNA: TGTGCCAGCAGTTCCGACAGGGGAAATATCTATGGCTACACCTTC
CDR3 protein: CASSSDRGNIYGYTF
D gene: TRBD1
J gene: TRBJ1-2
clone size: .
V gene: TRBV6-5

CDR3 DNA: TGTGCCAGCTCACCTACTTTAGTATCGGGGAGCACTGAAGCTTTCTTT
CDR3 protein: CASSPTLVSGSTEAFF
D gene: .
J gene: TRBJ1-1
clone size: .
V gene: TRBV18

CDR3 DNA: TGCGCCAGCTCCGGGGGGGGGCTAGGCACAGATACGCAGTATTTT
CDR3 protein: CASSGGGLGTDTQYF
D gene: TRBD2
J gene: TRBJ2-3
clone size: once
V gene: TRBV5-1

CDR3 DNA: TGCGCCAGCAGCACCAAGGGAGTTCTCGACTATGGCTACACCTTC
CDR3 protein: CASSTKGVLDYGYTF
D gene: .
J gene: TRBJ1-2
clone size: .
V gene: TRBV5-1

CDR3 DNA: TGTGCCAGCAGTGAAGCCGCCTACGGGGGTGGAGGCTACACCTTC
CDR3 protein: CASSEAAYGGGGYTF
D gene: .
J gene: TRBJ1-2
clone size: .
V gene: TRBV6-1

CDR3 DNA: TGTGCCAGCAGACCGAACCGGGACTCAACTAATGAAAAACTGTTTTTT
CDR3 protein: CASRPNRDSTNEKLFF
D gene: .
J gene: TRBJ1-4
clone size: .
V gene: TRBV7-2

CDR3 DNA: TGTGCCAGCTCACGGATCACTAGCGGGAGTTTCTACAATGAGCAGTTCTTC
CDR3 protein: CASSRITSGSFYNEQFF
D gene: TRBD2
J gene: TRBJ2-1
clone size: .
V gene: TRBV18

CDR3 DNA: TGTGCCAGCAGTTACTCCGGGGGTCACAATGAGCAGTTCTTC
CDR3 protein: CASSYSGGHNEQFF
D gene: .
J gene: TRBJ2-1
clone size: .
V gene: TRBV6-5

CDR3 DNA: TGTGCCATCCTTAGAGCCGGCGAGCAGTACTTC
CDR3 protein: CAILRAGEQYF
D gene: .
J gene: TRBJ2-7
clone size: .
V gene: TRBV10-3

CDR3 DNA: TGCGCCAGCAGCACCCCCGGGGGAGATACGCAGTATTTT
CDR3 protein: CASSTPGGDTQYF
D gene: .
J gene: TRBJ2-3
clone size: .
V gene: TRBV10-2

CDR3 DNA: TGTGCCAGCAGCCCCCGGGACAGACTCCACTATGGCTACACCTTC
CDR3 protein: CASSPRDRLHYGYTF
D gene: TRBD1
J gene: TRBJ1-2
clone size: few
V gene: TRBV9

CDR3 DNA: TGTGCCAGCAGCTTAGTACATCTTAGCACAGATACGCAGTATTTT
CDR3 protein: CASSLVHLSTDTQYF
D gene: .
J gene: TRBJ2-3
clone size: .
V gene: TRBV7-9

CDR3 DNA: TGTGCCAGCAGTCAGGACAGGGAAAGGGTCAATGAGCAGTTCTTC
CDR3 protein: CASSQDRERVNEQFF
D gene: TRBD1
J gene: TRBJ2-1
clone size: .
V gene: TRBV6-5

CDR3 DNA: TGTGCCAGCAGAGTACAGGGGGCGCGAGAGACCCAGTACTTC
CDR3 protein: CASRVQGARETQYF
D gene: TRBD1
J gene: TRBJ2-5
clone size: .
V gene: TRBV7-9

CDR3 DNA: TGTGCCAGTCTTGACTTTAGCGGAAGAACCAATGAGCAGTTCTTC
CDR3 protein: CASLDFSGRTNEQFF
D gene: .
J gene: TRBJ2-1
clone size: .
V gene: TRBV19

CDR3 DNA: TGTGCCAGGCGGACAGGGAACTATGGCTACACCTTC
CDR3 protein: CARRTGNYGYTF
D gene: TRBD1
J gene: TRBJ1-2
clone size: .
V gene: TRBV28

CDR3 DNA: TGCGCCAGCAGCTTATGGACAGGGGATAACATTCAGTACTTC
CDR3 protein: CASSLWTGDNIQYF
D gene: TRBD1
J gene: TRBJ2-4
clone size: .
V gene: TRBV5-1

CDR3 DNA: TGTGCCAGCAGTTCTAGCGGGAGGCGTACCTACGAGCAGTACTTC
CDR3 protein: CASSSSGRRTYEQYF
D gene: TRBD2
J gene: TRBJ2-7
clone size: few
V gene: TRBV2